The rows below give T cell receptor beta chains drawn from one sample of a study of blood T cell repertoires in COVID-19. The assay was immunoSEQ multiplex PCR, and TCRdb's table has in-frame clones only and misses some. The sample contains under 300,000 clones, around four fifths of which appear only once. What was sequenced was peripheral blood. These receptors all come from a man aged 25 to 45 who had recovered from COVID-19. CDR3s include the opening cysteine and the closing phenylalanine or tryptophan. The D gene is left open where the match is weak. A row's size may be missing; if present it is once, few, many or a size class.

J: TRBJ2-5
V: TRBV11-2
size: .
D: .
CDR3: CASSLQETQYF
DNA: TGTGCCAGCAGTCTCCAAGAGACCCAGTACTTC

J: TRBJ1-1
V: TRBV18
size: .
D: .
CDR3: CASSPPGSPKNTEAFF
DNA: TGTGCCAGCTCACCGCCGGGGTCACCGAAGAACACTGAAGCTTTCTTT

J: TRBJ2-3
V: TRBV10-1
size: .
D: .
CDR3: CASSDGRAGTDTQYF
DNA: TGCGCCAGCAGTGATGGCAGGGCGGGCACAGATACGCAGTATTTT

J: TRBJ2-3
V: TRBV28
size: few
D: TRBD2
CDR3: CASRGGSDTDTQYF
DNA: TGTGCCAGCCGGGGGGGTAGCGACACAGATACGCAGTATTTT

J: TRBJ2-1
V: TRBV14
size: .
D: TRBD1
CDR3: CASSQDRGGYTYNEQFF
DNA: TGTGCCAGCAGCCAAGATCGAGGGGGCTACACCTACAATGAGCAGTTCTTC

J: TRBJ1-2
V: TRBV5-4
size: .
D: TRBD1
CDR3: CASSLAGGYGYTF
DNA: TGTGCCAGCAGCTTGGCAGGGGGCTATGGCTACACCTTC

J: TRBJ2-2
V: TRBV2
size: once
D: .
CDR3: CASSEALRAGELFF
DNA: TGTGCCAGCAGTGAAGCGCTTCGCGCCGGGGAGCTGTTTTTT

J: TRBJ1-5
V: TRBV6-5
size: few
D: .
CDR3: CASSSQGGQPQHF
DNA: TGTGCCAGCAGCTCTCAAGGGGGTCAGCCCCAGCATTTT

J: TRBJ2-2
V: TRBV5-4
size: few
D: TRBD1
CDR3: CASTGQGTNTGELFF
DNA: TGTGCCAGCACGGGACAGGGGACAAACACCGGGGAGCTGTTTTTT

J: TRBJ1-1
V: TRBV3-1/TRBV3-2
size: .
D: .
CDR3: CASSDMNTEAFF
DNA: TGTGCCAGCAGTGACATGAACACTGAAGCTTTCTTT

J: TRBJ2-1
V: TRBV20-1
size: once
D: .
CDR3: CSASESGGLYNEQFF
DNA: TGCAGTGCTAGTGAGTCGGGGGGCCTATACAATGAGCAGTTCTTC

J: TRBJ2-1
V: TRBV5-1
size: .
D: TRBD2
CDR3: CASSSIPPLAGTAYNEQFF
DNA: TGCGCCAGCAGCTCTATACCACCCTTAGCGGGGACCGCCTACAATGAGCAGTTCTTC

J: TRBJ2-5
V: TRBV12-3/TRBV12-4
size: .
D: TRBD1
CDR3: CASSWTGGETQYF
DNA: TGTGCCAGCAGTTGGACAGGGGGTGAGACCCAGTACTTC

J: TRBJ2-1
V: TRBV19
size: .
D: TRBD1
CDR3: CASTTGGSYNEQFF
DNA: TGTGCCAGTACTACAGGGGGCTCCTACAATGAGCAGTTCTTC

J: TRBJ2-3
V: TRBV19
size: once
D: TRBD2
CDR3: CASSRGLAGGLTDTQYF
DNA: TGTGCCAGTAGCCGGGGCCTAGCGGGGGGGCTGACAGATACGCAGTATTTT

J: TRBJ1-2
V: TRBV28
size: once
D: .
CDR3: CATPGRGNYGYTF
DNA: TGTGCCACCCCGGGGAGAGGAAACTATGGCTACACCTTC

J: TRBJ1-1
V: TRBV15
size: few
D: TRBD1
CDR3: CATSSPGRGANEAFF
DNA: TGTGCCACCAGCAGCCCCGGCAGGGGGGCCAATGAAGCTTTCTTT

J: TRBJ2-3
V: TRBV7-6
size: .
D: TRBD2
CDR3: CASSARGAGGTTDTQYF
DNA: TGTGCCAGCAGCGCCCGTGGAGCGGGGGGTACAACAGATACGCAGTATTTT

J: TRBJ1-2
V: TRBV1
size: .
D: .
CDR3: CTSSPPRRQVYYGYTF
DNA: TGCACCAGCAGCCCGCCACGCAGACAGGTATACTATGGCTACACCTTC

J: TRBJ1-2
V: TRBV7-9
size: .
D: .
CDR3: CASSQGFRGYGYTF
DNA: TGTGCCAGCAGCCAGGGGTTTCGGGGCTATGGCTACACCTTC

J: TRBJ2-3
V: TRBV2
size: .
D: TRBD2
CDR3: CASRVIAGATDTQYF
DNA: TGTGCCAGCAGAGTTATAGCGGGGGCCACAGATACGCAGTATTTT

J: TRBJ2-5
V: TRBV6-5
size: .
D: TRBD1
CDR3: CASSLEGQGGTQYF
DNA: TGTGCCAGCAGTTTGGAGGGACAGGGTGGGACCCAGTACTTC

J: TRBJ2-2
V: TRBV9
size: .
D: TRBD1
CDR3: CASSGPGQYTGELFF
DNA: TGTGCCAGCAGCGGACCGGGACAGTACACCGGGGAGCTGTTTTTT

J: TRBJ2-3
V: TRBV7-2
size: .
D: .
CDR3: CASSLVLSTQYF
DNA: TGTGCCAGCAGCTTAGTTCTATCTACGCAGTATTTT

J: TRBJ1-2
V: TRBV5-4
size: .
D: .
CDR3: CASSLMTAANYGYTF
DNA: TGTGCCAGCAGCTTGATGACAGCAGCTAACTATGGCTACACCTTC

J: TRBJ2-7
V: TRBV2
size: .
D: TRBD2
CDR3: CASSTSGGLDEQYF
DNA: TGTGCCAGCAGTACTAGCGGGGGGCTGGACGAGCAGTACTTC

J: TRBJ1-4
V: TRBV9
size: .
D: .
CDR3: CASSVEGLGARANEKLFF
DNA: TGTGCCAGCAGCGTAGAGGGGCTGGGGGCCCGGGCTAATGAAAAACTGTTTTTT

J: TRBJ2-3
V: TRBV7-9
size: .
D: .
CDR3: CASGRTVGGDTQYF
DNA: TGTGCCAGCGGGAGGACCGTCGGCGGAGATACGCAGTATTTT